This TCR beta chain comes out of a study of post-analysis software for immune sequencing data (dated by TCRdb to 2015 to 2017). Study-level background: Disease courses on record covered relapsing-remitting, secondary progressive and progressive-relapsing multiple sclerosis, though some patients had no subtype annotation. The patient repertoires were compared against about 10 previously published healthy control repertoires obtained from donors aged 6 to 25 years. A subset of samples was prepared in parallel using single-end sample barcoding, then pooled and co-amplified after Illumina adapter ligation.

Points on this clonotype: Its antigen is still unknown. One junction end disagrees with the germline gene, perhaps due to a read error.

To demonstrate the VDJtools post-analysis software, TCR beta repertoires were profiled from the peripheral blood of 10 to 15 young patients with multiple sclerosis. Multiple sclerosis patients were children and adolescents aged about 6 to 17 years. The library came from PCR. Sequencer: Illumina HiSeq 2500. To reduce PCR and sequencing biases, unique molecular identifiers were built into the TCR beta cDNA libraries. Per 1 to 10 million input T cells, roughly 0.5 million cDNA molecules were obtained, such that each molecule approximated one T cell. The patient libraries were prepared and sequenced with the same protocol used for the earlier healthy control dataset. Within a given batch, samples were prepared together, multiplexed and sequenced on the same HiSeq lane. On the study's bioinformatics: Raw barcoded reads were processed with MIGEC, and single-read molecular identifier groups were discarded before consensus assembly and CDR3 extraction. VDJtools was used for post-analysis of the clonotype tables, with diversity normalized by down-sampling every dataset to the smallest sample size. Repertoire overlap clustering matched CDR3 amino acid but not nucleotide sequences to correct batch-related cross-sample contamination. TCRdb reran the public reads through fastp at Q25 and MiXCR, keeping productive beta chains. Every CDR3 protein is listed once, alongside the most common genes and DNA of its rows. TCRdb's processing, not the authors' own work, is the source of the V and J calls. The table for this sample lists over 700,000 distinct CDR3 sequences; less than 35% of them were counted only once. The ten biggest clones cover roughly 0.54% of the sample.

From a lookup of the germline V gene, CDR1 and CDR2 are SGHRS and YFSETQ. The CDR3 covers 15 residues, taking in both the cysteine and the phenylalanine. Here the CDR3 DNA is all that survives: 45 bases in frame from base 1. Study-level results and caveats: Multiple sclerosis patients had significantly lower normalized Chao1 diversity than controls, a result that suggests substantial peripheral T-cell clonal expansion. The multiple sclerosis patient group was slightly younger than the control group. Significantly higher frequencies in patients than in controls were found for five or six TRBV segments, including TRBV5-6, TRBV5-1 and TRBV20-1. Direct clustering with F measure showed strong co-clustering of samples prepared in the same batch, prompting a batch-effect correction.

Recombination linked TRBV5-1 to TRBJ1-2, with 7 bases matching TRBD1. The clonotype was recovered from a girl between 5 and 17 years old with multiple sclerosis. The material sequenced was blood. Here the CDR3 is given as CASSLVGTVRYGYTF. The nucleotide sequence is TGTGCCAGCAGCTTGGTAGGGACAGTTCGATATGGCTACACCTTC.